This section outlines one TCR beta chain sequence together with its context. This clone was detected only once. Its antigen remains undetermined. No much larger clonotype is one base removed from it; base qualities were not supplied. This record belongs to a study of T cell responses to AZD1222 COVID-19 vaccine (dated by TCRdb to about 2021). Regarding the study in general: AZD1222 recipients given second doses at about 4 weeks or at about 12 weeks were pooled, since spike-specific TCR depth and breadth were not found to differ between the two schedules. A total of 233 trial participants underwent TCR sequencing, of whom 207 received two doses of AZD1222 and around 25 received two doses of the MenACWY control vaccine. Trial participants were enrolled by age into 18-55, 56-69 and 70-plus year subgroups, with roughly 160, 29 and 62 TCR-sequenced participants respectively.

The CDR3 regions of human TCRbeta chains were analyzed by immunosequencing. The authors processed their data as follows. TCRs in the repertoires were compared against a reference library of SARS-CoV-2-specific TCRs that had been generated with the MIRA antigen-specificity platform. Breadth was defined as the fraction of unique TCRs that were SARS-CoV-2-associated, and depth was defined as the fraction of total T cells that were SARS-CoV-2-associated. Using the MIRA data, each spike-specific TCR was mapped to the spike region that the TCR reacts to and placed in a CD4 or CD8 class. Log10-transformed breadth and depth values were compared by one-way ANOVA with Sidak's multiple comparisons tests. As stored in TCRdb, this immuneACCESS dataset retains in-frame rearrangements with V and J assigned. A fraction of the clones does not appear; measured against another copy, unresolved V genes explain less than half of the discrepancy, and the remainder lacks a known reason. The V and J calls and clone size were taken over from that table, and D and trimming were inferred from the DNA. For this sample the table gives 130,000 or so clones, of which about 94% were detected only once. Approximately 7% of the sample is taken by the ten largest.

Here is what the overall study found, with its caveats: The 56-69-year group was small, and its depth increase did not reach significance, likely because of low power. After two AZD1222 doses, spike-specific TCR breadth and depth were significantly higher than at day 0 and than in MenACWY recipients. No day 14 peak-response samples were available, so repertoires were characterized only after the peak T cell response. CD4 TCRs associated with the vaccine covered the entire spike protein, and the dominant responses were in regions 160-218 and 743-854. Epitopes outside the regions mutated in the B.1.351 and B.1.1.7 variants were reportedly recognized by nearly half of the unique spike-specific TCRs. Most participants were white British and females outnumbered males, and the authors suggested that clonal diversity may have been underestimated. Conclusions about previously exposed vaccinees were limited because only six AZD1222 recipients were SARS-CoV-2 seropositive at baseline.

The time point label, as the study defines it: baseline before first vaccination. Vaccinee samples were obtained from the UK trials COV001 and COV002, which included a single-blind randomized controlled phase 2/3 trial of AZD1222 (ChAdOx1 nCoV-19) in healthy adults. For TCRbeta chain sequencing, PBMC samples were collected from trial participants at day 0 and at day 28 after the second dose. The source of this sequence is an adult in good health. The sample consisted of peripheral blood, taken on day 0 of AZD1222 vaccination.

The bases are TGTGCCAGCAGAAGGGGATTCAGCTCCTACAATGAGCAGTTCTTC. Its protein is CASRRGFSSYNEQFF. The chain couples TRBV27 to TRBJ2-1, and TRBD1 may be the D gene, going by 5 matching bases. From cysteine to phenylalanine, the CDR3 is 15 amino acids long. The only DNA kept is the CDR3, 45 bases in frame from the first base. The germline V gene (reference sequence) provides CDR1 MNHEY and CDR2 SMNVEV. Cut back by 6 bases and 0 bases, the V and J ends lie 12 bases apart.